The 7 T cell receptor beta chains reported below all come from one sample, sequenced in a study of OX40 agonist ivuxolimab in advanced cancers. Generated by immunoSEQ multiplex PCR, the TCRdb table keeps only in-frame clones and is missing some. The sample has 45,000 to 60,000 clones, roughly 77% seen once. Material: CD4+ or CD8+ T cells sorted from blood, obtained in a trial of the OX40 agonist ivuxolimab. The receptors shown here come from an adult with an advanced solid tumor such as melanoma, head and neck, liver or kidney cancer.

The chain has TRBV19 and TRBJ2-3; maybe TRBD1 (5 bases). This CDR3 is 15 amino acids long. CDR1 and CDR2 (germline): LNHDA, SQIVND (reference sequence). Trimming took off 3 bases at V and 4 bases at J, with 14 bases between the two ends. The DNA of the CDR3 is TGTGCCAGTAGTATGCAGTTTTGGGGCGCAGATACGCAGTATTTT. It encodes CASSMQFWGADTQYF.

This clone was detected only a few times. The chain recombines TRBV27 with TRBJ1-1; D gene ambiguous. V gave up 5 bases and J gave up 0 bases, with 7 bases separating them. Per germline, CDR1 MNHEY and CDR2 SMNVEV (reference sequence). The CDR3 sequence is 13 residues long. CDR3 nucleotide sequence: TGTGCCAGCAGTGCAGAATTGAACACTGAAGCTTTCTTT. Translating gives CASSAELNTEAFF.

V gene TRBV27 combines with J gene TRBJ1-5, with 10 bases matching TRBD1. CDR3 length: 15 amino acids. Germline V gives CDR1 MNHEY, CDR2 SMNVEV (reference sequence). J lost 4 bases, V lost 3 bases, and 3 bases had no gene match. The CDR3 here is CASSLTGQGNQPQHF. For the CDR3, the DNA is TGTGCCAGCAGTTTGACGGGACAGGGGAATCAGCCCCAGCATTTT.

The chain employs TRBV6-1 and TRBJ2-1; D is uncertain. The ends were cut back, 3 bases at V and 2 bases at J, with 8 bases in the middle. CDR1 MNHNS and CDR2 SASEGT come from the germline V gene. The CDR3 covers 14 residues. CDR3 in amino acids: CASSEDGPYNEQFF. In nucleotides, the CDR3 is TGTGCCAGCAGTGAGGACGGTCCCTACAATGAGCAGTTCTTC.

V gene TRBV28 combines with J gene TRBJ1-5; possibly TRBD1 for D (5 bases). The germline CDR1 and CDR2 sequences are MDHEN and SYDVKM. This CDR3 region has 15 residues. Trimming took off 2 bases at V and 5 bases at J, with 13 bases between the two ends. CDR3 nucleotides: TGTGCCAGCAGTTTAGTTCCAGGGTCGGATCAGCCCCAGCATTTT. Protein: CASSLVPGSDQPQHF.

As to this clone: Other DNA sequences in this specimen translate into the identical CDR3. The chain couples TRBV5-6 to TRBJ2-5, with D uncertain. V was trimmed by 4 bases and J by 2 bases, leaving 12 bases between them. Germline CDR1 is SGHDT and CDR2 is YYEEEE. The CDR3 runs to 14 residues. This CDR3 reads CASSPPWAQETQYF. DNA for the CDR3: TGTGCCAGCAGCCCCCCCTGGGCACAAGAGACCCAGTACTTC.

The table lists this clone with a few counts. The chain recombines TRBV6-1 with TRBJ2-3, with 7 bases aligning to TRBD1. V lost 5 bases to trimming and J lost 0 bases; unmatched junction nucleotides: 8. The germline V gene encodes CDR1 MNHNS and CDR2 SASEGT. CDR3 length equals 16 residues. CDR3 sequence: CASSKGQVRSTDTQYF. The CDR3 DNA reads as TGTGCCAGCAGTAAAGGACAGGTTAGGAGCACAGATACGCAGTATTTT.